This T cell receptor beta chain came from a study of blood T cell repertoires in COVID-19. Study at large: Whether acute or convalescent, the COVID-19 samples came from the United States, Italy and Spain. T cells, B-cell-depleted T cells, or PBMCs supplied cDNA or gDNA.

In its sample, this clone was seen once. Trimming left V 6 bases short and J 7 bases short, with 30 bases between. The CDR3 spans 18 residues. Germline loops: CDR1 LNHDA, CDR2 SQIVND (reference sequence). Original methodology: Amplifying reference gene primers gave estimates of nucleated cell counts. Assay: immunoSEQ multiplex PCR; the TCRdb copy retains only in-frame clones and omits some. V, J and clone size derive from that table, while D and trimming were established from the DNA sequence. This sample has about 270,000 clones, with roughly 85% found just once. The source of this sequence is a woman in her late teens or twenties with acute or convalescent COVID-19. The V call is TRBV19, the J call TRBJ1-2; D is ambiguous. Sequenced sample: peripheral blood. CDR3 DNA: TGTGCCAGTAGCGGGTCCCGGTTATTGGATGTCGCTCGAGGTGGCTACACCTTC. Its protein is CASSGSRLLDVARGGYTF.